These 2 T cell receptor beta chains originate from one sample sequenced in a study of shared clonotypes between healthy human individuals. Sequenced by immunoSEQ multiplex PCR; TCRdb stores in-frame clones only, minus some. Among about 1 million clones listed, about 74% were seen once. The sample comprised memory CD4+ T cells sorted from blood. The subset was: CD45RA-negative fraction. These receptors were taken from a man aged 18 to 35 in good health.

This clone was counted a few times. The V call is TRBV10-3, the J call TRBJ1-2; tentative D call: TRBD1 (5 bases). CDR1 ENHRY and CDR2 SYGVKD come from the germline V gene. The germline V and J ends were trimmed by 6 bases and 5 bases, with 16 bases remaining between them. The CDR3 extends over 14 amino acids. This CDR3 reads CAISALGVVYGYTF. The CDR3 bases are TGTGCCATCAGCGCACTGGGGGTGGTGTATGGCTACACCTTC.

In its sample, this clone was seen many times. CDR3 in amino acids: CASSWGGIQGGEGYTF. DNA of the CDR3: TGCGCCAGCAGCTGGGGAGGGATACAGGGAGGAGAAGGCTACACCTTC. This chain links TRBV5-1 with TRBJ1-2; D is possibly TRBD1 (6 bases). This CDR3 is built from 16 residues. V was shortened by 3 bases and J by 8 bases, with 23 bases between the two germline ends. Germline V gene data show CDR1 as SGHRS and CDR2 as YFSETQ.